This TCR beta chain emerged from a study of cytomegalovirus exposure and HLA in healthy donors. Findings and limits, study-wide: Reports credit the classifier with highly specific, highly sensitive diagnosis of cytomegalovirus status. A highly shared variant cluster was judged a likely technical artifact. Later analysis suggested links between common viral pathogens and several top significant clusters.

The PCR used 60 Vbeta and 13 Jbeta primers. Using immunoSEQ multiplex PCR, the repertoire was profiled, and TCRdb retains in-frame clones only, with some absent. The top ten hold under 5.5% of the sample, which has about 140,000 clones, about 82% seen once. Note on this clone: Its antigen is undetermined.

This CDR3 is built from 15 residues. The ends lost 6 bases at V and 2 bases at J; junction bases unmatched: 8. CDR1 MNHNY and CDR2 SVGAGI come from the germline V gene (reference sequence). At the time of sampling, donors were nominally healthy, though unrecorded immune exposures were likely. The sample consisted of PBMCs. This clonotype was obtained from a man under 40 in good health. The rearrangement uses TRBV6-6 and TRBJ2-7; 9 bases match TRBD2. Written as DNA, the CDR3 is TGTGCCAGCAGCCACGGGACTAGCAGGACCTACGAGCAGTACTTC. Protein sequence: CASSHGTSRTYEQYF.